This TCR beta chain was sequenced during a study of blood T cell repertoires in COVID-19. Study details: COVID-19 samples collected from the United States, Italy and Spain covered acute and convalescent phases. Sources were T cells, B-cell-depleted T cells, or PBMCs; the material itself was cDNA or gDNA.

As processed by the authors: Researchers report that nucleated cell counts were estimated from reference gene primer amplification. Assay used: immunoSEQ multiplex PCR; TCRdb lists only in-frame clones, some missing. V and J calls and clone size follow that table, whereas D and trimming were derived from the DNA. The repertoire holds more than 110,000 clones, with roughly 89% as singletons. V dropped 5 bases and J dropped 3; count of bases not matched to a gene: 6. Germline V gene lookup returns CDR1 SEHNR and CDR2 FQNEAQ (reference sequence). The CDR3 length is 15 residues. This receptor was obtained from a man aged 55 to 70 with active or convalescent COVID-19. The sequenced material came from peripheral blood. The V call is TRBV7-9, the J call TRBJ2-7; 11 nucleotides align to TRBD2. The chain's CDR3 is CASSGGLADLYEQYF. The DNA for the CDR3 is TGTGCCAGCAGCGGGGGACTAGCGGACCTCTACGAGCAGTACTTC.